The clone carrying this TCR beta chain has just one count. Its antigen is undetermined. This specimen comes from a study of graft-versus-host responses after intestinal transplantation. Using immunoSEQ multiplex PCR, the repertoire was profiled, and TCRdb retains in-frame clones only, with some absent. The table records under 150,000 clones, over 80% of them present only once. This receptor was identified in a human donor who received an intestinal transplant. The specimen was unstimulated CD4+ T cells sorted from spleen or lymph node cells, collected before intestinal transplant.

The CDR3 protein is CASSPQTGNYGYTF. The CDR3 region has the DNA TGTGCCAGCAGCCCGCAGACGGGTAACTATGGCTACACCTTC. The genes are TRBV7-2 and TRBJ1-2; D unresolved. V was trimmed by 5 bases and J by 1 base, leaving 11 bases between them. This CDR3 is 14 amino acids long. In germline, CDR1 is SGHTA, CDR2 FQGNSA.